This paragraph covers one T cell receptor beta chain sequence. The CDR3 runs to 15 residues. Trimming at V came to 5 bases and at J to 4 bases, leaving 10 bases not matched to a gene. Germline values: CDR1 MNHEY, CDR2 SVGAGI. Only in-frame clones appear in the TCRdb table, and some are missing; sequencing was by immunoSEQ multiplex PCR. The table shows around 340,000 clones, with 65% to 85% occurring only once. This entry is derived from a study of blood T cell repertoires in COVID-19. Study-level information: The origin of the acute and convalescent COVID-19 samples was the United States, Italy and Spain.

This TCR was sampled from a man aged 25-40 years with active or convalescent COVID-19. V usage is TRBV6-5 and J usage is TRBJ2-7; 8 nucleotides align to TRBD1. Sequences were obtained from peripheral blood. The CDR3 DNA reads TGTGCCAGCAGTAAGGACAGGGCCACGGATTACGAGCAGTACTTC. Its translation is CASSKDRATDYEQYF.